Listed here is a single T cell receptor (beta chain). The antigen is undetermined. Only in-frame clones appear in the TCRdb table, and some are missing; sequencing was by immunoSEQ multiplex PCR. The sample includes roughly 120,000 clones, around nine tenths of them seen just once. This sample was taken from a study of cytomegalovirus exposure and HLA in healthy donors. At the level of the study: In a later analysis, it was reported that the approximately 120 validation repertoires had been produced on the same platform as the 600 to 850 repertoires belonging to the first cohort. Findings of the study overall: A list of about 160 TCR beta chains associated with cytomegalovirus was given. The tendency of first-cohort TCR clusters to co-occur in the approximately 110 validation repertoires was identified by a subsequent analysis. Most TCR sequences proved rare, with some public TCRs found in many donors.

Sequencing input: PBMCs. This TCR derives from a young man in good health and CMV-seropositive.

The CDR3 is CASSLGPDTLHF. The CDR3 DNA reads as TGTGCCAGCAGCTTAGGGCCCGACACCCTCCACTTT. The chain joins TRBV7-9 to TRBJ1-6, with unresolved D. Trimming removed 1 base at V and 14 bases at J, with 9 bases between. The CDR3 is 12 amino acids. From germline, CDR1 is SEHNR and CDR2 FQNEAQ (reference sequence).